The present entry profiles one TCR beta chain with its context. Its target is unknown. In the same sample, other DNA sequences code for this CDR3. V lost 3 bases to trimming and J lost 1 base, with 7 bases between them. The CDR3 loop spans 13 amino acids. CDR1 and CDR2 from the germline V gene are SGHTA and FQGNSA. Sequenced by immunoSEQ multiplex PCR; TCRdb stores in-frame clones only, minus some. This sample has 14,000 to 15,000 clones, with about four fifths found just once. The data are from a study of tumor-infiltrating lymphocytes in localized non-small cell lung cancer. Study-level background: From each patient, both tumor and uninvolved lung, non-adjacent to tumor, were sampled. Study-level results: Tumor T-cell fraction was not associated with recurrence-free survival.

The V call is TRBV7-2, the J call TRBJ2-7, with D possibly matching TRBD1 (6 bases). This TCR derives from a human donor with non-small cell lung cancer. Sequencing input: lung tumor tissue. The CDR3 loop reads CASSFGQSYEQYF. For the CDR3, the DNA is TGTGCCAGCAGCTTTGGACAGTCCTACGAGCAGTACTTC.